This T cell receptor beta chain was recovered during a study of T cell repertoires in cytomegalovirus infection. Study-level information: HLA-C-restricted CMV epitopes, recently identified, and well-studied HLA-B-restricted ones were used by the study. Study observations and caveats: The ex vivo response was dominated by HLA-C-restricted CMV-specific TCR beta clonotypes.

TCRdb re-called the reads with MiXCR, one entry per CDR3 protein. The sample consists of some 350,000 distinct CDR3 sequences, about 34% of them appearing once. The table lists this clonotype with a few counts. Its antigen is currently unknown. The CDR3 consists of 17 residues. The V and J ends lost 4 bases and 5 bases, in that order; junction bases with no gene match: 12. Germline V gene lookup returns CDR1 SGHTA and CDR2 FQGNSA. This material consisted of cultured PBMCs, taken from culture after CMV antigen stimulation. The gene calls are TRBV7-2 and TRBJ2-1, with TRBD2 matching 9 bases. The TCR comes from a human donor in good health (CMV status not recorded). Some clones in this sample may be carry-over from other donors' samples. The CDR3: CASSYPGTSRFHNEQFF. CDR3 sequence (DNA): TGTGCCAGCAGCTACCCAGGGACTAGCCGTTTTCACAATGAGCAGTTCTTC. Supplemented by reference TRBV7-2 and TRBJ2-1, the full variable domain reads GAGVSQSPSNKVTEKGKDVELRCDPISGHTALYWYRQSLGQGLEFLIYFQGNSAPDKSGLPSDRFSAERTGGSVSTLTIQRTQQEDSAVYLCASSYPGTSRFHNEQFFGPGTRLTVL.